This TCR beta chain was recorded in a study of blood T cells in healthy people across ages. Across the study: Template switching retrieved approximately one barcoded beta molecule for each two T cells.

Total RNA was isolated from each sample in quantities of at least 5.5 micrograms. Primers used in a second PCR of roughly 6 to 12 cycles were a sample-barcoded 5' primer and a J-beta primer mix. TCRdb recomputed calls from the 5' RACE reads with MiXCR, one row per CDR3 protein. Of about 780,000 distinct CDR3 sequences in the sample, about half are singletons; the top ten hold about a sixth. Trimming removed 7 bases from V and 1 base from J, with 14 bases in between. The CDR3 totals 14 residues. Germline CDR1 SGHRS, CDR2 YFSETQ. The sample taken for sequencing was blood. The TCR was taken from a man older than 75 in good health. The rearrangement uses TRBV5-1 and TRBJ1-1; TRBD1 is a possible D gene (5 bases). In DNA, the CDR3 is TGCGCCAGCGGCCGGGGACTTCAGAACACTGAAGCTTTCTTT. It encodes CASGRGLQNTEAFF.